The 11 T cell receptor beta chains below come from one sample, sequenced in a study of early T cells in non-severe SARS-CoV-2 infection. Using its own MiXCR run on the 5' RACE reads, TCRdb lists one record per CDR3 protein. This table has 98,000 or so distinct CDR3 sequences, 12% appearing once. The sequencing sample was made of whole blood. Every receptor here comes from an adult who was a healthcare worker with PCR-confirmed SARS-CoV-2 infection or an uninfected control (not recorded which).

The rearrangement joins TRBV7-6 to TRBJ1-1; D is undetermined. Germline V gene data show CDR1 as SGHVS and CDR2 as FNYEAQ. There are 16 residues in the CDR3. V gave up 3 bases and J gave up 4 bases, with 18 bases separating them. CDR3: CASSLVDLRPGTEAFF. CDR3 nucleotides: TGTGCCAGCAGCTTGGTAGACCTGCGCCCTGGCACTGAAGCTTTCTTT.

V and J are TRBV6-2 or TRBV6-3 and TRBJ2-1; D gene ambiguous. CDR1 MNHEY and CDR2 SVGEGT come from the germline V gene. The germline V and J ends were trimmed by 6 bases and 1 base, with 19 bases remaining between them. The CDR3 runs to 17 residues. The CDR3 region is CASSLANLGLSYNEQFF. The CDR3 DNA sequence: TGTGCCAGCAGCTTAGCTAATCTCGGCCTTTCCTACAATGAGCAGTTCTTC.

There are many counts of this clonotype. The chain uses TRBV28 and TRBJ1-1, with 9 bases that match TRBD1. V trimming: 8 bases; J trimming: 0 bases; junction bases outside the gene matches: 4. The CDR3 has 14 residues. CDR1 and CDR2 (germline): MDHEN, SYDVKM. The CDR3 DNA sequence: TGTGCCAGCGAACAGGGGGCCATGAACACTGAAGCTTTCTTT. Amino acid sequence: CASEQGAMNTEAFF. The full variable domain, rest sourced from reference TRBV28 and TRBJ1-1, is DVKVTQSSRYLVKRTGEKVFLECVQDMDHENMFWYRQDPGLGLRLIYFSYDVKMKEKGDIPEGYSVSREKKERFSLILESASTNQTSMYLCASEQGAMNTEAFFGQGTRLTVV.

V and J are TRBV7-9 and TRBJ2-5; TRBD2 aligns across 12 bases. This CDR3 has 14 amino acids. The germline gives CDR1 SEHNR, CDR2 FQNEAQ (reference sequence). The V and J ends lost 6 bases and 4 bases, in that order; junction bases with no gene match: 3. This chain's CDR3 is CASRTSGSVETQYF. The CDR3 nucleotides read TGTGCCAGCAGGACTAGCGGGAGTGTAGAGACCCAGTACTTC.

The V gene is TRBV14, the J gene TRBJ1-6; 9 positions agree with TRBD1. The V and J ends lost 2 bases and 2 bases, in that order; junction bases with no gene match: 7. Per the germline V gene, CDR1 is SGHDN and CDR2 is FVKESK. This CDR3 has 18 amino acids. CDR3 protein: CASSQLGTGRAYNSPLHF. CDR3 nucleotides: TGTGCCAGCAGCCAACTAGGGACAGGGAGGGCCTATAATTCACCCCTCCACTTT.

V usage is TRBV4-1 and J usage is TRBJ2-5; the D gene is possibly TRBD2 (7 bases). The CDR3 is 17 amino acids. The V gene's germline CDR1 is MGHRA and CDR2 YSYEKL. The germline V and J ends were trimmed by 3 bases and 0 bases, with 17 bases remaining between them. The CDR3 DNA is TGCGCCAGCAGCCATACTTGGGGGGGCCGGTACCAAGAGACCCAGTACTTC. Its protein product is CASSHTWGGRYQETQYF.

This clonotype showed up many times. This chain connects TRBV7-2 to TRBJ2-4, with 9 bases that match TRBD2. The CDR3 consists of 19 residues. Germline CDR1 is SGHTA and CDR2 is FQGNSA. J lost 3 bases, V lost 2 bases, and 14 bases had no gene match. CDR3 in amino acids: CASSLISGSALGVKNIQYF. Written as DNA, the CDR3 is TGTGCCAGCAGCTTAATTAGCGGGAGTGCTCTTGGGGTCAAAAACATTCAGTACTTC.

This clonotype was counted ten times or more. This chain connects TRBV12-3 or TRBV12-4 to TRBJ1-5, with D perhaps TRBD1 (5 bases). The V and J ends lost 8 bases and 6 bases respectively, with 17 bases between them. The CDR3 covers 14 residues. CDR3 DNA sequence: TGTGCCAGCTGGTCCGCGGGGGAAGCTCAGCCCCAGCATTTT. Encoded protein: CASWSAGEAQPQHF.

This clonotype occurred many times. The chain couples TRBV28 to TRBJ2-7, with 12 bases fitting TRBD1. V shed 4 bases, J shed 6 bases, and the junction held 13 bases outside the gene matches. The CDR3 covers 17 residues. Germline values: CDR1 MDHEN, CDR2 SYDVKM. CDR3 nucleotide sequence: TGTGCCAGCAGTTCCCGGGACAGGGGGCTCCTTTCTGGCGAGCAGTACTTC. Translation gives CASSSRDRGLLSGEQYF.

Turning to this clonotype: No DNA is shown, since the ends of the CDR3 on it are uncertain; the CDR3 is the one TCRdb lists. The chain joins TRBV6-1 to TRBJ2-1; no check of the table's D call, TRBD2, against the DNA was made. Germline-derived CDR1 and CDR2 are MNHNS and SASEGT. The CDR3 adds up to 12 amino acids, both ends counted. CDR3 region: CASTVGSGAPFF.

This clonotype has more than one count but fewer than ten. At one end, the junction sequence differs from germline, possibly due to a read error. The V gene is TRBV6-5, the J gene TRBJ1-1; the D is unclear. From germline, CDR1 is MNHEY and CDR2 SVGAGI. CDR3 length: 13 residues. The CDR3 loop is CASRRRTNAEAFF. DNA of the CDR3: TGTGCCAGCAGACGAAGGACGAACGCTGAAGCTTTCTTT.